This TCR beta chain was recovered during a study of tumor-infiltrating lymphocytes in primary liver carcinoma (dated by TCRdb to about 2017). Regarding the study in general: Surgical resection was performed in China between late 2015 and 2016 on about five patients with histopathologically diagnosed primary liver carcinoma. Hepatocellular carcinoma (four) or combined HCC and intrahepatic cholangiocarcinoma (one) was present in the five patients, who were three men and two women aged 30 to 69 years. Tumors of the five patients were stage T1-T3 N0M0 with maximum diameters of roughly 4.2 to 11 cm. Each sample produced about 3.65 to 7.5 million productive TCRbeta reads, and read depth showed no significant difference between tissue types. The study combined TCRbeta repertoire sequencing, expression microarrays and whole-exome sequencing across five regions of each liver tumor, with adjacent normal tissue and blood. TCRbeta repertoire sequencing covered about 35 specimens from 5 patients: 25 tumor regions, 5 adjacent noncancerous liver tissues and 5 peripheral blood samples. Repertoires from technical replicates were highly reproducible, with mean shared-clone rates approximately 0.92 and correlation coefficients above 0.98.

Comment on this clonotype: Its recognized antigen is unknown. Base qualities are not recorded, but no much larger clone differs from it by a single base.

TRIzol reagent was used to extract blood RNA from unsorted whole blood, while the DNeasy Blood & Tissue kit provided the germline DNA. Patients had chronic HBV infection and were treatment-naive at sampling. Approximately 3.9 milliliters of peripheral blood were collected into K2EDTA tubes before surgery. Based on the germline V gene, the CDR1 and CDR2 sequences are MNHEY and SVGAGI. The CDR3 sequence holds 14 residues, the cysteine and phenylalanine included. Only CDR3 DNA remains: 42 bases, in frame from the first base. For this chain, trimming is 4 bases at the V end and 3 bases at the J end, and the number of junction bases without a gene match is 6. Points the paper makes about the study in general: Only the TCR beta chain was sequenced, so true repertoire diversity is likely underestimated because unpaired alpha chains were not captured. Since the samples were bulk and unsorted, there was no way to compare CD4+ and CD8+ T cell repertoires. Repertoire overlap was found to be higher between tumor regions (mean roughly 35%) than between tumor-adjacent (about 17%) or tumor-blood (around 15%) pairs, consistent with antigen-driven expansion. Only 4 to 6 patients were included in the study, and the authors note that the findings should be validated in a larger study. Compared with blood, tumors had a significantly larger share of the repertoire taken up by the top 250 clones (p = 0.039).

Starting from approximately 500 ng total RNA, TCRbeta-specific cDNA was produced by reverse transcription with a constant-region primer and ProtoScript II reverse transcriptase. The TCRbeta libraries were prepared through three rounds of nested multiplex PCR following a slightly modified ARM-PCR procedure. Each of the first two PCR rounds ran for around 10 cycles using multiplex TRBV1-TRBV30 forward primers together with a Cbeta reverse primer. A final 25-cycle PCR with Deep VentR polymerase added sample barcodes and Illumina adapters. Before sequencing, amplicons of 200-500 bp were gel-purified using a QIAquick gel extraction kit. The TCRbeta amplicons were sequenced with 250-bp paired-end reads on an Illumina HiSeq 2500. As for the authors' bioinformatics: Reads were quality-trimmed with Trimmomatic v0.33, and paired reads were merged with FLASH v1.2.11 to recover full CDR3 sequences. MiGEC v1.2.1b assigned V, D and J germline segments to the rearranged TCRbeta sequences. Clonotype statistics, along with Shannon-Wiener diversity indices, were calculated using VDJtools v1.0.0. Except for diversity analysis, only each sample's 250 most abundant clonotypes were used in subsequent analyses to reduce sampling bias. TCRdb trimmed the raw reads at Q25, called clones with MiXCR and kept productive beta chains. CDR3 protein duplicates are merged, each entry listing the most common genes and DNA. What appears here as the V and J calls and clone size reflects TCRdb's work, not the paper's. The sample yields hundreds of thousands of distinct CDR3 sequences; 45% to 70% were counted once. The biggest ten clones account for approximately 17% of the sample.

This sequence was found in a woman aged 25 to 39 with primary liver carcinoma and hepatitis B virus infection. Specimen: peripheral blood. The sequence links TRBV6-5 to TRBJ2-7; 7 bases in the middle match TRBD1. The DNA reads TGTGCCAGCAGTTTAGGGGACAGACTCTACGAGCAGTACTTC. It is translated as CASSLGDRLYEQYF.